What follows describes a single TCR beta chain. Antigen: not known. A much larger clonotype is one base distant, so this may be a read error. Other nucleotide sequences in the sample specify the same CDR3. This sample was taken from a study of shared clonotypes between healthy human individuals. Overall study context: A couple of women and a few men aged 18 to 49 served as donors. The study's findings and limits: Only a few donors were included, so the genetic and exposure-history diversity represented was limited. Tissues were not sampled, only blood, and their repertoires likely differ. Some clonotypes were shared by all four sorted-subset donors, while others were not shared. The non-shared ones had lower generation probabilities than the shared ones.

Profiled with immunoSEQ multiplex PCR; TCRdb holds only in-frame clones, not every one. This table holds around 1.1 million clones, roughly 74% found once. Sequencing was done on a sample of memory CD4+ T cells from PBMCs. Sample subset: CD45RA-negative fraction. The origin of this receptor is a man aged 18-30 years in good health. Some clones in this sample may be carry-over from other donors' samples.

The CDR3 loop is CAWRSRPNTGELFF. As DNA, the CDR3 is TGTGCCTGGAGGAGCAGACCGAACACCGGGGAGCTGTTTTTT. This sequence joins TRBV30 and TRBJ2-2, with no clear D. The germline V gene encodes CDR1 GTSNPN and CDR2 SVGIG (reference sequence). The CDR3 covers 14 residues. V lost 3 bases and J lost 0, with 8 bases in between.